This TCR beta chain was retrieved from a study of blood T cell repertoires in COVID-19. Study information: Acute-phase and convalescent COVID-19 samples originated in the United States, Italy and Spain.

The table came from immunoSEQ multiplex PCR; TCRdb's copy has only in-frame clones and leaves some out. The sample records about 37,000 clones, 75% to 85% being singletons. CDR3 length equals 14 residues. Germline loops: CDR1 SQVTM, CDR2 ANQGSEA. V lost 5 bases, J lost 2 bases, and 13 bases lay in between. Many counts were recorded for this clone. The sample taken for sequencing was peripheral blood. The V call is TRBV29-1, the J call TRBJ2-1; D perhaps matches TRBD1 (5 bases). The receptor comes from a woman in her 70s with acute or convalescent COVID-19. For the CDR3, the DNA is TGCAGCGTTCGCCTTCAGGGTGCCTACAATGAGCAGTTCTTC. This gives the protein CSVRLQGAYNEQFF.